The 13 T cell receptor beta chains given below trace back to one sample, sequenced in a study of cytomegalovirus exposure and HLA in healthy donors. Primers included in the PCR were 60 Vbeta and 13 Jbeta primers. The repertoire was sequenced with immunoSEQ multiplex PCR; TCRdb's copy has only in-frame clones and lacks some. The sample yields more than 95,000 clones, 60% to 80% seen once. The sequenced sample consisted of PBMCs. These receptors were collected from a man between 60 and 70 years old in good health and CMV-seropositive.

The count of this clone is one. V gene TRBV5-1 combines with J gene TRBJ2-2; the match to TRBD1 covers 11 bases. J was trimmed by 5 bases and V by 7 bases; bases with no gene match: 4. CDR1 and CDR2 (germline): SGHRS, YFSETQ. The CDR3 has 14 residues. The CDR3 DNA reads TGCGCCAGCCGAGGGACAGGGGGGACCGGGGAGCTGTTTTTT. Residues: CASRGTGGTGELFF.

The chain combines TRBV5-1 with TRBJ2-1; D might be TRBD1 (6 bases). The CDR3 covers 15 residues. The germline V and J ends were trimmed by 2 bases and 4 bases, with 13 bases remaining between them. Germline V lookup: CDR1 SGHRS, CDR2 YFSETQ. The CDR3 coding sequence is TGCGCCAGCAGCTTACCCGAGACAGGTTACAATGAGCAGTTCTTC. This sequence encodes CASSLPETGYNEQFF.

The rearrangement links TRBV4-1 to TRBJ2-7; 11 nucleotides match TRBD1. From germline, CDR1 is MGHRA and CDR2 YSYEKL. The ends lost 3 bases at V and 3 bases at J; junction bases unmatched: 10. The CDR3 extends over 17 amino acids. The CDR3 nucleotides are TGCGCCAGCAGCCACCATAGGGCGGGACAGGGGGACTACGAGCAGTACTTC. As protein: CASSHHRAGQGDYEQYF.

This chain joins TRBV10-1 and TRBJ2-1; D may be TRBD1 (5 bases). Germline-derived CDR1 and CDR2 are WNHNN and SYGVQD (reference sequence). This CDR3 region has 14 residues. The V gene lost 0 bases and the J gene lost 6 bases, with 9 bases spanning the gap. The CDR3, as DNA: TGCGCCAGCAGTGAGTCGGGGCCGGGCAATGAGCAGTTCTTC. This gives the protein CASSESGPGNEQFF.

The chain joins TRBV6-5 to TRBJ2-2, with TRBD2 matching over 9 bases. Trimming at V came to 0 bases and at J to 6 bases, leaving 5 bases not matched to a gene. The CDR3 contains 16 residues. Germline CDR1 is MNHEY and CDR2 is SVGAGI. In DNA, the CDR3 is TGTGCCAGCAGTTACTCTGGGCGGGGGGGCGCCGGGGAGCTGTTTTTT. Protein: CASSYSGRGGAGELFF.

With regard to this clone: A read error may produce the germline difference seen at one junction end. The same CDR3 is also encoded by other DNA sequences in this sample. This chain joins TRBV15 and TRBJ1-1; D unresolved. The CDR3 length is 15 residues. Germline CDR1 and CDR2: LNHNV and YYDKDF (reference sequence). The CDR3 spells CATSRGHSSNTEAFF. The CDR3 DNA sequence: TGTGCCACCAGCAGAGGCCACAGTTCAAACACTGAAGCTTTCTTC.

V is TRBV4-1 and J is TRBJ1-1; 7 nucleotides line up with TRBD1. The CDR3 has 15 amino acids. With V trimmed by 7 bases and J by 1 base, 9 bases remained unmatched. Germline V gene data show CDR1 as MGHRA and CDR2 as YSYEKL. The CDR3, as DNA: TGCGCCAGCACCCCCTCGCCAGGGGGGAACACTGAAGCTTTCTTT. Its protein is CASTPSPGGNTEAFF.

The chain carries TRBV7-2 and TRBJ1-1; 7 positions match TRBD1. The CDR3 runs to 14 residues. Unmatched junction bases numbered 3, after V lost 0 bases and J lost 5 bases. Germline CDR1 SGHTA, CDR2 FQGNSA. The CDR3 sequence is CASSLAHRGTEAFF. Here the CDR3 DNA reads TGTGCCAGCAGCTTAGCCCACAGGGGAACTGAAGCTTTCTTT.

This sequence joins TRBV7-8 and TRBJ2-1, with D maybe TRBD2 (6 bases). Deletions cut 5 bases from V and 5 bases from J, with 13 bases between. Germline CDR1 is SGHVS and CDR2 is FQNEAQ. This CDR3 is 14 amino acids long. The CDR3 sequence: CASSLGTSHNEQFF. CDR3 nucleotides: TGTGCCAGCAGCCTGGGCACTAGCCACAATGAGCAGTTCTTC.

There are a few counts of this clone. This chain uses TRBV4-1 with TRBJ2-1; D is possibly TRBD2 (6 bases). Trimming stripped 0 bases from V and 7 bases from J, with 10 bases between. CDR1 is MGHRA and CDR2 is YSYEKL in the germline V gene. The CDR3 runs to 14 residues. This CDR3 is CASSQDWAGNEQFF. The CDR3 region has the DNA TGCGCCAGCAGCCAAGATTGGGCGGGAAATGAGCAGTTCTTC.

The gene calls are TRBV7-9 and TRBJ1-1; D possibly corresponds to TRBD1 (6 bases). V shed 5 bases and J shed 1 base, with 23 bases lying between them. This CDR3 is 18 amino acids long. Germline lookup yields CDR1 SEHNR and CDR2 FQNEAQ (reference sequence). The CDR3 sequence: CASSALSRGNTPNTEAFF. The CDR3 DNA follows: TGTGCCAGCAGCGCCCTCTCTAGGGGGAATACTCCGAACACTGAAGCTTTCTTT.

This rearrangement joins TRBV5-4 to TRBJ2-3; 8 bases fit TRBD1. The CDR3 loop spans 14 amino acids. With 4 bases clipped from V and 3 bases from J, the junction kept 4 bases outside the gene matches. The germline V gene has CDR1 SGHNT and CDR2 YYREEE (reference sequence). This CDR3 is CASSMRTGTDTQYF. The CDR3, as DNA: TGTGCCAGCAGCATGAGGACAGGGACAGATACGCAGTATTTT.

This rearrangement joins TRBV11-2 to TRBJ1-4, with a tentative D call TRBD1 (5 bases). This CDR3 has 15 residues. V dropped 1 base and J dropped 7 bases, with 13 bases sitting between them. The germline V gene has CDR1 SGHAT and CDR2 FQNNGV. The CDR3 loop reads CASSLGTQGTEKLFF. DNA of the CDR3: TGTGCCAGCAGCTTAGGGACACAAGGAACTGAAAAACTGTTTTTT.